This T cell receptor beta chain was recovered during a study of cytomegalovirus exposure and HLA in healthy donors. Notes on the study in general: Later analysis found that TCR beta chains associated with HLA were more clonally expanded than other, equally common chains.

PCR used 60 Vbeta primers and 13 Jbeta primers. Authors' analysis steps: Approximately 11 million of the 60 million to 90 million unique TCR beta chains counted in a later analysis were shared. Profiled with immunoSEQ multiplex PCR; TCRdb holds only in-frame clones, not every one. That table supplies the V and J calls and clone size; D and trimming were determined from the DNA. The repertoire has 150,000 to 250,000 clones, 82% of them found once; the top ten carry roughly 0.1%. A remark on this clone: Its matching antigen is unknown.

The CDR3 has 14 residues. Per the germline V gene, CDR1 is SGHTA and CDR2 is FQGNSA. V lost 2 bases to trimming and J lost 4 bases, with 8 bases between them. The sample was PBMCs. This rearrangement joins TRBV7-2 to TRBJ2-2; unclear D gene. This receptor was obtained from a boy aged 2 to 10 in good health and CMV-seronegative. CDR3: CASSLYGGTGELFF. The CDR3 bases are TGTGCCAGCAGCTTATATGGCGGCACCGGGGAGCTGTTTTTT.